The T cell receptor (beta chain) under discussion was sequenced for a study of blood T cell repertoires in COVID-19. Study-level information: COVID-19 samples from acute and convalescent phases originated in the United States, Italy and Spain. The cDNA or gDNA used as material had been derived from T cells, B-cell-depleted T cells, or PBMCs.

TCRdb's table, derived via immunoSEQ multiplex PCR, lists solely in-frame clones and lacks some. In the table there are 100,000 or so clones, 84% of which are singletons. Germline values: CDR1 SGHVS, CDR2 FQNEAQ. Losses at the gene ends were 0 bases for V and 3 bases for J; bases not matched to a gene: 5. The CDR3 totals 16 residues. Specimen: peripheral blood. The gene calls are TRBV7-8 and TRBJ2-3; 8 nucleotides agree with TRBD2. This sequence originates from a man between 65 and 79 years old with active or convalescent COVID-19. The chain's CDR3 is CASSLARGGLTDTQYF. The DNA for the CDR3 is TGTGCCAGCAGCTTAGCACGGGGGGGCCTTACAGATACGCAGTATTTT.